Presented here are 16 T cell receptor beta chains from one specimen sequenced in a study of cytomegalovirus exposure and HLA in healthy donors. Repertoires were generated with immunoSEQ multiplex PCR, while TCRdb's copy carries only in-frame clones and drops some. The sample includes about 110,000 clones, 70% to 90% of them seen just once. The source material was PBMCs. The receptors stem from a woman aged 18-29 years in good health and CMV-seropositive.

This clone was counted only a few times. The chain links TRBV2 to TRBJ1-5; D is possibly TRBD1 (6 bases). The germline V gene has CDR1 SNHLY and CDR2 FYNNEI. Trimming stripped 1 base from V and 4 bases from J, with 11 bases between. The CDR3 runs to 15 residues. The CDR3 loop reads CASSEDNGQNQPQHF. The CDR3 nucleotides read TGTGCCAGCAGTGAAGATAATGGACAGAATCAGCCCCAGCATTTT.

This clone was recorded only once. The V gene is TRBV2, the J gene TRBJ2-1, with TRBD1 matching over 10 bases. The trim removed 7 bases at V and 7 bases at J, leaving 7 bases unmatched. The germline gives CDR1 SNHLY, CDR2 FYNNEI. The CDR3 runs to 14 residues. The CDR3 here is CASNPGQGINEQFF. The CDR3 DNA reads as TGTGCCAGCAATCCGGGACAGGGGATAAATGAGCAGTTCTTC.

V gene TRBV7-9 combines with J gene TRBJ1-5; a possible D gene is TRBD1 (5 bases). V was shortened by 6 bases and J by 7 bases, with 16 bases between the two germline ends. Germline-derived CDR1 and CDR2 are SEHNR and FQNEAQ (reference sequence). This CDR3 spans 14 amino acids. The CDR3, as DNA: TGTGCCAGCAGTCAGCAGGGATTAGACCAGCCCCAGCATTTT. Residues: CASSQQGLDQPQHF.

This sequence joins TRBV7-8 and TRBJ1-4; a possible D gene is TRBD1 (6 bases). V was clipped by 8 bases and J by 8 bases, with 15 bases between them. The CDR3 is made up of 13 amino acids. CDR1 and CDR2 from the germline V gene are SGHVS and FQNEAQ. The CDR3 nucleotides are TGTGCCAGCCAACACGAGGGGGACGAAAAACTGTTTTTT. Encoded protein: CASQHEGDEKLFF.

The chain has TRBV9 and TRBJ1-1, with D possibly matching TRBD1 (5 bases). The V end lost 1 base, the J end lost 7 bases, and 11 bases lay between the germline ends. CDR1 is SGDLS and CDR2 is YYNGEE in the germline V gene. This CDR3 has 13 residues. The CDR3: CASSVSGGREAFF. The DNA for the CDR3 is TGTGCCAGCAGCGTATCCGGGGGACGTGAAGCTTTCTTT. The variable domain in full, with the rest retrieved from reference TRBV9 and TRBJ1-1, is DSGVTQTPKHLITATGQRVTLRCSPRSGDLSVYWYQQSLDQGLQFLIQYYNGEERAKGNILERFSAQQFPDLHSELNLSSLELGDSALYFCASSVSGGREAFFGQGTRLTVV.

The rearrangement links TRBV29-1 to TRBJ2-3; TRBD2 matches 10 bases. The length of the CDR3 is 13 residues. CDR1 and CDR2 (germline): SQVTM, ANQGSEA. The V gene end was trimmed by 6 bases and the J gene end by 3 bases; junction bases not matched to a gene: 3. CDR3 DNA: TGCAGCGTAGCGGGGGGGCAGACAGATACGCAGTATTTT. Its protein is CSVAGGQTDTQYF.

The chain has TRBV10-3 and TRBJ2-5; TRBD2 aligns across 9 bases. CDR3 size: 14 residues. Germline lookup yields CDR1 ENHRY and CDR2 SYGVKD. V lost 11 bases and J lost 2; bases outside the gene matches: 9. The CDR3 bases are TGTGCCTCCTCTGAGCGGGGGGCTCAAGAGACCCAGTACTTC. Its translation is CASSERGAQETQYF.

This clone was recorded only once. J is TRBJ2-1 and V is TRBV5-1; 9 bases are a match to TRBD1. V trimming: 1 base; J trimming: 9 bases; junction bases outside the gene matches: 14. Looked up from germline, CDR1 is SGHRS and CDR2 is YFSETQ. The length of the CDR3 is 17 residues. The CDR3 DNA sequence: TGCGCCAGCAGCTTGTCTTGGGGACAGGGTTTATTTGGTGAGCAGTTCTTC. Translated, it gives CASSLSWGQGLFGEQFF. The variable domain in full, completed from reference TRBV5-1 and TRBJ2-1, reads KAGVTQTPRYLIKTRGQQVTLSCSPISGHRSVSWYQQTPGQGLQFLFEYFSETQRNKGNFPGRFSGRQFSNSRSEMNVSTLELGDSALYLCASSLSWGQGLFGEQFFGPGTRLTVL.

The chain carries TRBV10-3 and TRBJ2-7, with 7 bases identical to TRBD2. Germline lookup yields CDR1 ENHRY and CDR2 SYGVKD. The length of the CDR3 is 16 residues. After removal of 0 bases from V and 0 bases from J, the junction contained 5 bases not matched to a gene. CDR3 protein: CAISESIGGSSYEQYF. The CDR3 DNA is TGTGCCATCAGTGAGTCTATAGGCGGGAGCTCCTACGAGCAGTACTTC.

This sequence joins TRBV6-6 and TRBJ1-2; D not resolved. CDR1 is MNHNY and CDR2 is SVGAGI in the germline V gene (reference sequence). The CDR3 contains 11 residues. The V and J ends lost 8 bases and 5 bases respectively, with 9 bases between them. CDR3 amino acids: CASAARYGYTF. The CDR3 DNA reads TGTGCCAGCGCCGCCCGGTATGGCTACACCTTC.

This clone is a singleton in its sample. The J gene is TRBJ2-3, the V gene TRBV11-3; possibly TRBD1 for D (6 bases). The CDR3 contains 13 residues. The germline V and J ends were trimmed by 7 bases and 6 bases, with 14 bases remaining between them. The germline CDR1 and CDR2 sequences are SGHNT and YENEEA. DNA for the CDR3: TGTGCCAGCACCAGAACAGGGACGGATACGCAGTATTTT. Its translation: CASTRTGTDTQYF.

This chain joins TRBV5-1 and TRBJ2-1; a weak D match, TRBD2 (5 bases). Germline CDR1 reads SGHRS; CDR2 reads YFSETQ. The CDR3 length is 14 residues. V was trimmed by 0 bases and J by 4 bases, leaving 8 bases between them. CDR3 in amino acids: CASSLEAEYNEQFF. CDR3 coding DNA: TGCGCCAGCAGCTTGGAAGCGGAATACAATGAGCAGTTCTTC.

V is TRBV4-1 and J is TRBJ2-6; D gene unclear. The CDR3 has 15 amino acids. Germline V lookup: CDR1 MGHRA, CDR2 YSYEKL. Between the trimmed V and J ends, which lost 6 bases and 0 bases, there was a span of 9 bases. The CDR3 coding sequence is TGCGCCAGCAGTATAAATCCCTCTGGGGCCAACGTCCTGACTTTC. It is translated as CASSINPSGANVLTF.

The chain recombines TRBV11-3 with TRBJ2-5; 9 bases agree with TRBD1. This CDR3 spans 16 amino acids. The junction had 7 bases not matched to a gene; V was cut back by 3 bases and J by 2 bases. Germline CDR1 SGHNT, CDR2 YENEEA. The CDR3 reads CASSLAGTGIQETQYF. CDR3 sequence (DNA): TGTGCCAGCAGCTTGGCCGGGACAGGGATACAAGAGACCCAGTACTTC.

This rearrangement joins TRBV25-1 to TRBJ1-5, with TRBD1 as a possible D gene (6 bases). With 6 bases removed from V and 7 bases from J, the gap between germline ends came to 16 bases. The CDR3 runs 14 residues. Germline V lookup: CDR1 MGHDK, CDR2 SYGVNS. The CDR3 DNA reads as TGTGCCAGCAGGGAAACAGGGTTGGGCCAGCCCCAGCATTTT. Amino acid sequence: CASRETGLGQPQHF.

This clone has only a few counts. The chain recombines TRBV10-2 with TRBJ2-7; 10 positions match TRBD2. Trimming took 2 bases from V and 3 from J; bases not matched to a gene: 13. The CDR3 totals 18 residues. Germline CDR1 and CDR2: WSHSY and SAAADI. The CDR3 sequence is CASSEESSGSIYLYEQYF. DNA of the CDR3: TGCGCCAGCAGTGAGGAGTCTAGCGGGAGTATATACCTCTACGAGCAGTACTTC.